This T cell receptor (beta chain) derives from a study of blood T cell repertoires in COVID-19. The CDR3 is made up of 16 amino acids. The trim removed 4 bases at V and 2 bases at J, leaving 7 bases unmatched. Germline V gene data show CDR1 as KGHDR and CDR2 as SFDVKD. Profiled with immunoSEQ multiplex PCR; TCRdb holds only in-frame clones, not every one. The repertoire holds approximately 100,000 clones, with more than 60% as singletons. The rearrangement uses TRBV24-1 and TRBJ2-1, with 7 bases aligning to TRBD1. The sequencing sample was made of peripheral blood. The receptor was isolated from a man in his sixties or seventies with acute or convalescent COVID-19. CDR3 sequence (DNA): TGTGCCACCAGTGACCAAAACAGGGGAACCTACAATGAGCAGTTCTTC. It encodes CATSDQNRGTYNEQFF.